This entry is about one T cell receptor (beta chain). Its antigen remains unidentified. This sample was taken from a study of cytomegalovirus exposure and HLA in healthy donors. Turning to the study itself: A previous analysis identified approximately 110 million unique TCR beta sequences derived from roughly 190 million T cells. An early data release held 80 million or so unique TCRs from HLA-typed donors.

Use of 60 Vbeta and 13 Jbeta primers characterized the PCR. TCRdb's table, derived via immunoSEQ multiplex PCR, lists solely in-frame clones and lacks some. The table lists around 130,000 clones, around 75% of them singletons. This cohort consisted of healthy bone marrow donors. Germline CDR1 MNHEY, CDR2 SVGAGI. CDR3 length: 15 residues. V was clipped by 4 bases and J by 0 bases, with 10 bases between them. General observations from the study: Later findings reportedly placed an Asian-associated ancestry cluster below the roughly 670-donor mean for N-insertions.

Sequencing was performed on PBMCs. J is TRBJ1-3 and V is TRBV6-5; D not resolved. The TCR comes from a man aged 25 to 40 in good health and CMV-seronegative. CDR3 DNA: TGTGCCAGCAGTTCTGACACTAGCTCTGGAAACACCATATATTTT. The encoded protein is CASSSDTSSGNTIYF.